The clone carrying this TCR beta chain has just one count. V was trimmed by 0 bases and J by 3 bases, leaving 9 bases between them. Germline assignment: CDR1 SGHAT and CDR2 FQNNGV. The CDR3 runs 14 residues. This entry comes from a study of blood T cell repertoires in COVID-19. Per the original methods: Scientists estimated how many nucleated cells there were by amplifying reference gene primers. Profiling relied on immunoSEQ multiplex PCR, and the TCRdb table lists in-frame clones only, not all of them. V, J and clone size reflect that table, while D and trimming were determined from the DNA. Among some 180,000 clones listed, 84% were seen once.

The sample was PBMCs or T cells enriched from blood (not recorded which). The source is a woman in her twenties or thirties who had been exposed to COVID-19. The V gene is TRBV11-2, the J gene TRBJ2-7; D is unresolved. The CDR3 coding sequence is TGTGCCAGCAGCTTAGACAGATACAACTACGAGCAGTACTTC. Translating gives CASSLDRYNYEQYF.